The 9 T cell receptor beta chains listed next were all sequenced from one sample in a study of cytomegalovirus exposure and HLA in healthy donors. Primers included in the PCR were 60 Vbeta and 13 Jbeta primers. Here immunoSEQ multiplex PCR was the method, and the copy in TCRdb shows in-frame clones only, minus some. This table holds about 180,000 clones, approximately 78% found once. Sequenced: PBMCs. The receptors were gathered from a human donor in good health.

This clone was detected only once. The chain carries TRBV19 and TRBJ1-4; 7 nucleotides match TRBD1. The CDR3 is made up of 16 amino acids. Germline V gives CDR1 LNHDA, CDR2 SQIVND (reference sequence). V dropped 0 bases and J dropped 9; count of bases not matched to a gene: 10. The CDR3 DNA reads TGTGCCAGTAGTATAGATAGGAGGCGACAGGGACAAAAACTGTTTTTT. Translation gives CASSIDRRRQGQKLFF.

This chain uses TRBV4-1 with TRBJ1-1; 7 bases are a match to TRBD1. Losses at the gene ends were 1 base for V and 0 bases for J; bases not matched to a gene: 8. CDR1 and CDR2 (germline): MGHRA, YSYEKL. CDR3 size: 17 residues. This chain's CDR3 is CASSQVGTDPLNTEAFF. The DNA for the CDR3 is TGCGCCAGCAGCCAAGTGGGGACAGACCCATTGAACACTGAAGCTTTCTTT.

The CDR3 loop is CASSLGLGRGTEAFF. CDR3 bases: TGTGCCAGCAGCTTAGGCCTGGGCAGAGGGACTGAAGCTTTCTTT. The V and J genes are TRBV13 and TRBJ1-1; the D is unclear. The CDR3 covers 15 residues. Germline V gene lookup returns CDR1 PRHDT and CDR2 FYEKMQ (reference sequence). The V end lost 0 bases, the J end lost 5 bases, and 13 bases lay between the germline ends.

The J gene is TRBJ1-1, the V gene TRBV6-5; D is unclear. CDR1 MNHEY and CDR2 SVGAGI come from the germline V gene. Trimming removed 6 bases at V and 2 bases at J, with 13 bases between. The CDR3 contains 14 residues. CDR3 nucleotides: TGTGCCAGCAGCTTGGACGGGATCAACACTGAAGCTTTCTTT. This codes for CASSLDGINTEAFF.

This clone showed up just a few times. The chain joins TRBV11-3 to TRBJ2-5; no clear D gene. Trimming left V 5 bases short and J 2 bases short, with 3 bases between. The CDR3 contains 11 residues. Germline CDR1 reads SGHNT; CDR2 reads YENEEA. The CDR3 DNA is TGTGCCAGCAGCCAACAAGAGACCCAGTACTTC. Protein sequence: CASSQQETQYF.

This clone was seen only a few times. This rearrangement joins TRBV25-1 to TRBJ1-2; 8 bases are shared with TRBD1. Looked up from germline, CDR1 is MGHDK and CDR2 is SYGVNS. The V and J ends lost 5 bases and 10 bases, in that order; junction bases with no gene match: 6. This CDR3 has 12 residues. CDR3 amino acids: CASSPGGLIYTF. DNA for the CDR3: TGTGCCAGCAGTCCAGGGGGCCTAATCTACACCTTC.

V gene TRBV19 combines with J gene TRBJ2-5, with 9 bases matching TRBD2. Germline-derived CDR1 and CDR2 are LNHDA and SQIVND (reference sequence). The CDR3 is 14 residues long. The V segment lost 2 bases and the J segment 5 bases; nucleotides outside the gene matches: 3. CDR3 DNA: TGTGCCAGTAGTATAATCGGACTAGCGGAGACCCAGTACTTC. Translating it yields CASSIIGLAETQYF.

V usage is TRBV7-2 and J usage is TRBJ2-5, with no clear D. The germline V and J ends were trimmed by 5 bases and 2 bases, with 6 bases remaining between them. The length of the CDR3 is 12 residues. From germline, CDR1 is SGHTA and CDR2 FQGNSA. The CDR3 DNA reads TGTGCCAGCAGCCCAGATCAAGAGACCCAGTACTTC. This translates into CASSPDQETQYF.

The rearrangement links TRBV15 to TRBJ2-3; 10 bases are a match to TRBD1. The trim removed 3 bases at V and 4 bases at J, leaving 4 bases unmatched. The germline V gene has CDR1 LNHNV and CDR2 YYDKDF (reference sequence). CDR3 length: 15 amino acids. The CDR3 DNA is TGTGCCACCAGCAGGAGACAGGGGGCCGCAGATACGCAGTATTTT. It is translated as CATSRRQGAADTQYF. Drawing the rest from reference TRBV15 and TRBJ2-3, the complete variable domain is DAMVIQNPRYQVTQFGKPVTLSCSQTLNHNVMYWYQQKSSQAPKLLFHYYDKDFNNEADTPDNFQSRRPNTSFCFLDIRSPGLGDTAMYLCATSRRQGAADTQYFGPGTRLTVL.